This T cell receptor (beta chain) was sequenced in a study of T cell clones after liver transplantation. Study outcomes and limitations: Compared with third party-reactive sequences, donor-reactive ones declined more, independent of withdrawal success.

TCRdb's table, derived via immunoSEQ multiplex PCR, lists solely in-frame clones and lacks some. The sample lists 85,000 to 130,000 clones; roughly four fifths were seen once. Germline CDR1 MDHEN, CDR2 SYDVKM. V dropped 6 bases and J dropped 8 bases, with 7 bases sitting between them. The CDR3 covers 10 residues. This clone has a handful of counts. The target antigen is unknown. The chain couples TRBV28 to TRBJ1-1; D remains ambiguous. This TCR was recovered from a human donor who received a liver transplant. This material consisted of CD4+ T cells from blood, taken before liver transplant. The CDR3 loop reads CASRDGEAFF. The DNA of the CDR3 is TGTGCCAGCAGAGACGGAGAAGCTTTCTTT. Looking up the rest from reference TRBV28 and TRBJ1-1 gives the full variable domain: DVKVTQSSRYLVKRTGEKVFLECVQDMDHENMFWYRQDPGLGLRLIYFSYDVKMKEKGDIPEGYSVSREKKERFSLILESASTNQTSMYLCASRDGEAFFGQGTRLTVV.